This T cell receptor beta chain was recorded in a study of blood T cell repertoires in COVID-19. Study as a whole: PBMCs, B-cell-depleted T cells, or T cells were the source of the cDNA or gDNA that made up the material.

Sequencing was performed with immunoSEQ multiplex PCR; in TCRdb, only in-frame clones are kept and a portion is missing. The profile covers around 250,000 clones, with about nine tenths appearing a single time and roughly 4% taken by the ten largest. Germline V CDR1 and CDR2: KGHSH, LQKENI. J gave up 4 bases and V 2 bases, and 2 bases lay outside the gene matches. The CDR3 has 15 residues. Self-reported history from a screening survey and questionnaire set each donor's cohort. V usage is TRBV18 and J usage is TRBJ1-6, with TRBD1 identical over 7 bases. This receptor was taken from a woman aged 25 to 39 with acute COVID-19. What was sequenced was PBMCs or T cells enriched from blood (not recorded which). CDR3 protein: CASSPGTAYNSPLHF. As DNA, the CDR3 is TGTGCCAGCTCACCAGGGACAGCTTATAATTCACCCCTCCACTTT.